This T cell receptor (beta chain) was sequenced for a study of blood T cell repertoires in COVID-19. Across the study: T cells, B-cell-depleted T cells, or PBMCs provided the cDNA or gDNA that served as material.

The data were produced by immunoSEQ multiplex PCR, yet TCRdb's version contains in-frame clones alone and is incomplete. The data hold some 79,000 clones, with approximately 90% observed a single time. The sequenced material came from peripheral blood. This clonotype originated in a man between 70 and 80 years old with active or convalescent COVID-19.

The CDR3 bases are TGCGCCTTGGAATCCGGACTAACCTACAATGAGCAGTTCTTC. This codes for CALESGLTYNEQFF. The chain is built from TRBV10-1 and TRBJ2-1, with a weak D call TRBD2 (6 bases). V was trimmed by 11 bases and J by 2 bases, leaving 16 bases between them. Germline CDR1 reads WNHNN; CDR2 reads SYGVQD (reference sequence). The CDR3 has 14 residues.